The T cell receptor (beta chain) described here comes from a study of T cell responses to AZD1222 COVID-19 vaccine. At the level of the study: The study pooled second doses at about 4 or about 12 weeks.

Remarks on this clone: Its matching antigen is unknown.

The CDR3 is 13 residues long. Germline assignment: CDR1 SNHLY and CDR2 FYNNEI. Trimming cost V 7 bases and J 3 bases, with 13 bases left between them. The study's findings and limits: Regions 160-218 and 743-854 held dominance among vaccine-associated CD4 TCRs, which spanned spike. Among the donors, most were white British and more were female, and clonal diversity was possibly underestimated.

Data came from immunoSEQ multiplex PCR; TCRdb stores just in-frame clones and leaves some out. The sample consists of approximately 85,000 clones, 80% to 90% of them appearing once. Sequencing used peripheral blood, obtained on day 0 of AZD1222 vaccination. This chain uses TRBV2 with TRBJ2-7; D unclear. This sequence originates from an adult in good health. The DNA of the CDR3 is TGTGCCAGCACGCCCGACCCTCGCTACGAGCAGTACTTC. Translating it yields CASTPDPRYEQYF.